This TCR beta chain was identified during a study of blood T cell repertoires in COVID-19. In the study overall: Samples taken during acute and convalescent COVID-19 were collected in the United States, Italy and Spain.

This clone was detected only a few times. CDR1 WSHSY and CDR2 SAAADI come from the germline V gene. The length of the CDR3 is 15 residues. After removal of 9 bases from V and 6 bases from J, the junction contained 14 bases not matched to a gene. The method was immunoSEQ multiplex PCR; TCRdb's version includes in-frame clones alone and lacks a portion of them. The sample has approximately 320,000 clones, roughly 91% seen once; the top ten hold 11%. This sequence originates from a woman aged 25-40 years with COVID-19, enrolled during active disease. The J gene is TRBJ1-2, the V gene TRBV10-2; 9 positions agree with TRBD1. The sequenced material came from peripheral blood. For the CDR3, the DNA is TGCGCCAGAATTTGGAGCCGGGACAGGGAGAATGGCTACACCTTC. This translates into CARIWSRDRENGYTF.